This T cell receptor (beta chain) was found in a study of response to subunit inactivated influenza vaccine. V was trimmed by 4 bases and J by 0 bases, leaving 16 bases between them. In germline, CDR1 is WSHSY, CDR2 SAAADI. This CDR3 contains 18 residues. This clonotype showed up just a few times. TCRdb re-derived calls from the RT-PCR reads in MiXCR, one entry per CDR3 protein. The table includes about 700,000 distinct CDR3 sequences, 11% to 15% detected once. V and J are TRBV10-2 and TRBJ2-6, with a possible D match to TRBD1 (5 bases). The TCR was taken from a man over 45 who received an inactivated influenza vaccine. Sequencing used PBMCs from blood, obtained around two weeks before vaccination. The chain's CDR3 is CASSVRQGLPSGANVLTF. The DNA of the CDR3 is TGCGCCAGCAGTGTCCGGCAGGGCCTGCCCTCTGGGGCCAACGTCCTGACTTTC.